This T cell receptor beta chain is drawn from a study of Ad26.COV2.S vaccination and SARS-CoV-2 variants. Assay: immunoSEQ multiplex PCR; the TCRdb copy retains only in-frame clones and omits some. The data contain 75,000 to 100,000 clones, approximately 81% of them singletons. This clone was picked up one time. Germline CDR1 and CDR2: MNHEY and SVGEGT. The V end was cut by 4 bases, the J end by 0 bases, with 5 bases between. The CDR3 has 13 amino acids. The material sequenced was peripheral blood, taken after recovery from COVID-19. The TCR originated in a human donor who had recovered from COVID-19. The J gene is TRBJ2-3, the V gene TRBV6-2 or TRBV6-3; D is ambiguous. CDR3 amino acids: CASSSPSTDTQYF. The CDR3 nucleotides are TGTGCCAGCAGTTCTCCTAGCACAGATACGCAGTATTTT.